This T cell receptor (beta chain) was recovered during a study of shared clonotypes between healthy human individuals. From germline, CDR1 is MNHEY and CDR2 SMNVEV (reference sequence). This CDR3 comprises 9 residues. V lost 6 bases and J lost 6, with 3 bases in between. Repertoires were generated with immunoSEQ multiplex PCR, while TCRdb's copy carries only in-frame clones and drops some. The repertoire holds a few million clones, around 95% seen once, with more than 1.5% in the top ten. Naive CD8 isolation took CD45RO-negative cells positively selected for CCR7 and excluded terminally differentiated effector memory CD45RA+ cells.

Sample: naive CD8+ T cells from PBMCs. This clonotype originated in a man aged 18-30 years in good health. Some clones in this sample may be carry-over from other donors' samples. The chain joins TRBV27 to TRBJ2-7; no clear D gene. CDR3 protein: CASRTEQYF. CDR3 bases: TGTGCCAGCAGGACCGAGCAGTACTTC.